Listed below are T cell receptor beta chains from one sample, sequenced in a study of cytomegalovirus exposure and HLA in healthy donors. Generated by immunoSEQ multiplex PCR, the TCRdb table keeps only in-frame clones and is missing some. The sample totals approximately 80,000 clones. Sample: PBMCs. These receptors all come from a woman aged 25 to 39 in good health and CMV-seronegative. CDR3s leave out the opening cysteine and the closing phenylalanine or tryptophan.

TRBV2	ASSEGSYYEQY
TRBV12-5	ASALGQGAANYGYT
TRBV19	ASSITGTGTQY
TRBV5-3	ARTPEAGTEAF
TRBV19	ASSLGGTGYT
TRBV27	ASRNWGGSNEQF
TRBV6-5	ASRRERNNYGYT
TRBV23-1	ASSQSSPGDNEQF
TRBV30	AWRWGGGGYT
TRBV28	ASSSPALGGYEQY
TRBV5-4	ASSPQARTGGRGYT
TRBV4-1	ASSQDLTAQGNIQY
TRBV5-1	ASSFFTSGRNTEQF
TRBV6-1	ASSEWDSSYGYT
TRBV7-9	ASSHRVAGPTEEQF
TRBV5-1	ASSSASGSNEQF
TRBV19	ASGKTSGSYEQY
TRBV10-3	AISPDTFVDTQY
TRBV27	ASSFADNYGYT
TRBV7-9	ASSSRTDFNEKLF
TRBV2	ASTRFTEAF
TRBV10-2	ASSDRGGEQF
TRBV5-1	ASSLDRGGVQF
TRBV30	AWSGGQGSYNEQF
TRBV18	ASSLEVSGGTGELF
TRBV29-1	SVVIGDSYGYT
TRBV7-6	ASSLDKSTEAF
TRBV7-9	ASSSHYRDSSYEQY
TRBV11-2	ASSPWTSGTYEQY